This TCR beta chain stems from a study of T cell responses to AZD1222 COVID-19 vaccine. Broader study findings: Researchers took repertoire samples only after the peak T cell response had come.

Only in-frame clones appear in the TCRdb table, and some are missing; sequencing was by immunoSEQ multiplex PCR. This sample has some 170,000 clones, with roughly nine tenths found just once. With respect to this clone: As yet, its antigen is unknown.

V was clipped by 6 bases and J by 3 bases, with 18 bases between them. The CDR3 spans 16 residues. The germline V gene has CDR1 LNHDA and CDR2 SQIVND (reference sequence). The source was peripheral blood, collected on day 0 of AZD1222 vaccination. This TCR came from an adult in good health. The chain couples TRBV19 to TRBJ1-3; D is unclear. The CDR3 protein is CASSRPTLRDGNTIYF. The CDR3 nucleotides are TGTGCCAGTAGCCGACCCACCCTGAGAGATGGAAACACCATATATTTT.